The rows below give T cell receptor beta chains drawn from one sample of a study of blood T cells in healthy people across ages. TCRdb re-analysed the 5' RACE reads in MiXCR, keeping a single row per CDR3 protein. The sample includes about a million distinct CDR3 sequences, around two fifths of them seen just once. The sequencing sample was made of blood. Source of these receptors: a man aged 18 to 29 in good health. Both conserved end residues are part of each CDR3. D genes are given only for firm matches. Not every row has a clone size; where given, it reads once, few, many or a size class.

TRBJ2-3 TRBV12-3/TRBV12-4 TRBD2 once TGTGCCAGCAGTTTGGGACTAGCGGGAGTTAGAGATACGCAGTATTTT CASSLGLAGVRDTQYF
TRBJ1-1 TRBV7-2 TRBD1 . TGTGCCAGCAGCTCCGGGACAGCTAAGAACACTGAAGCTTTCTTT CASSSGTAKNTEAFF
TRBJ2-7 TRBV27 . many TGTGCCAGCAGTTTAGGGCGGATTTCCTACGAGCAGTACTTC CASSLGRISYEQYF
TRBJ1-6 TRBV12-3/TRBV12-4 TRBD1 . TGTGCCAGCAGGGATACAGGGGGCGATTCACCCCTCCACTTT CASRDTGGDSPLHF
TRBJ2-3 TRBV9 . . TGTGCCAGCAGCGTATGGGGAACTAGCACAGATACGCAGTATTTT CASSVWGTSTDTQYF
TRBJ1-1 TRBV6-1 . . TGTGCCAGCAGTTTTGACAGGAACGATGAAGCTTTCTTT CASSFDRNDEAFF
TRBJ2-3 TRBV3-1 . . TGTGCCAGCAGCCAAAAACTTCGGGGGCAAAGTACTAGCACAGATACGCAGTATTTT CASSQKLRGQSTSTDTQYF
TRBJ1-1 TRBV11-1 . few TGTGCCAGCAGCATCACGCAGATGAACACTGAAGCTTTCTTT CASSITQMNTEAFF
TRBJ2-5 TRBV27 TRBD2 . TGTGCCAGCAGTACCCGACTAGCGGGGTACCAAGAGACCCAGTACTTC CASSTRLAGYQETQYF
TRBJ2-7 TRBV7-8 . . TGTGCCAGCAGCTTACCTGGAACCCGAACCTACGAGCAGTACTTC CASSLPGTRTYEQYF
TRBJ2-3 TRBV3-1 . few TGTGCCAGCAGCCAAGAGGGGGAGAGCACAGATACGCAGTATTTT CASSQEGESTDTQYF
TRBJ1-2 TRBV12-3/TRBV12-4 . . TGTGCCGGCAGTTTCGACAGCAGTCGTAATGGCTACACCTTC CAGSFDSSRNGYTF
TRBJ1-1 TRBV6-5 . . TGTGCCAGCAGTTACATCCCCAATCCGAACACTGAAGCTTTCTTT CASSYIPNPNTEAFF
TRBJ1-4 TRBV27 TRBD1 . TGTGCCAGCAGTTTCCAACCGGGACAGGGAGATGAAAAACTGTTTTTT CASSFQPGQGDEKLFF
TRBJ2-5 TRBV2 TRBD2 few TGTGCCAGCAGTAATAGCGGGGGGGCTCTGGAGCAAGAGACCCAGTACTTC CASSNSGGALEQETQYF
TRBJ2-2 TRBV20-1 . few TGCAGTGCTAATGCAGGGTCCACCGGGGAGCTGTTTTTT CSANAGSTGELFF
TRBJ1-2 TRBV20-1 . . TGCAGTGCACAGAGAGGTTCGGAGGGCTATGGCTACACCTTC CSAQRGSEGYGYTF
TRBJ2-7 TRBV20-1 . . TGCAGTGCTAGCCGGACCGCCGGAGGGGACTACGAGCAGTACTTC CSASRTAGGDYEQYF
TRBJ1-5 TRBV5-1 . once TGCGCCAGCAGCTTGGGTGAGGGCCATCAGCCCCAGCATTTT CASSLGEGHQPQHF
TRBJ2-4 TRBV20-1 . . TGCAGTGCTCAAGGGAAGGGGCTACCCCTGGGGGAGCAGTACTTC CSAQGKGLPLGEQYF
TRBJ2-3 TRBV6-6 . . TGTGCCAGCAGTTACTCGGAATTGCACCGCACAGATACGCAGTATTTT CASSYSELHRTDTQYF
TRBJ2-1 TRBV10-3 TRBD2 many TGTGCCATCAGTGAAGATGGGGGGGGCTACAATGAGCAGTTCTTC CAISEDGGGYNEQFF
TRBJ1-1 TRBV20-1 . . TGCAGTGCTAGAGACCCGACAGGAAAATCCACTGAAGCTTTCTTT CSARDPTGKSTEAFF
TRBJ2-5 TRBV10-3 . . TGTGCCATCAGTGAGGGACCCCCTGAGAATGAGCAGTACTTC CAISEGPPENEQYF
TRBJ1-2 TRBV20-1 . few TGCAGTGCTATCGCCAGGGGAACCTATGGCTACACCTTC CSAIARGTYGYTF
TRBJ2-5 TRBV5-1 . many TGTGCCAGCAGCTTAGGCGGGACCCAAGAGACCCAGTACTTC CASSLGGTQETQYF
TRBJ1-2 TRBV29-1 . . TGCAGCGTGAGGGGGATAGGCGGCTATGGCTACACCTTC CSVRGIGGYGYTF
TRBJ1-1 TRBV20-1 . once TGCAGTGCTCCAAGGGAGTACACTGAAGCTTTCTTT CSAPREYTEAFF
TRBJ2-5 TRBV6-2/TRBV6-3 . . TGTGCCAGCACCGGCAAACTCTATCAAGAGACCCAGTACTTC CASTGKLYQETQYF
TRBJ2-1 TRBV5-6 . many TGTGCCAGCAGCTTTGAGCCGAGCTCCTACAATGAGCAGTTCTTC CASSFEPSSYNEQFF
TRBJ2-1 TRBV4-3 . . TGCGCCAGCAGCCAAGACCTAAGCGATGGAGATGAGCAGTTCTTC CASSQDLSDGDEQFF
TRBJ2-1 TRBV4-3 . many TGCGCCAGCAGCCGAGAAACAGGGACGGGTGAGCAGTTCTTC CASSRETGTGEQFF
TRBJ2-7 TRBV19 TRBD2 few TGTGCCAGTAGTATACGTCGGGGGGACGAGCAGTACTTC CASSIRRGDEQYF
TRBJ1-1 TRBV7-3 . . TGTGCCAGCAGCTTACAACCTAACACTGAAGCTTTCTTT CASSLQPNTEAFF
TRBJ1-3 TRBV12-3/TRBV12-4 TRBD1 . TGTGCCAGCAGCGAGGGGACAGGGAGCCTACTCGGCACCATATATTTT CASSEGTGSLLGTIYF
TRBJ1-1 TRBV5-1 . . TGCGCCAGCAGCTTGGCCGTCAGACAACTCACTGAAGCTTTCTTT CASSLAVRQLTEAFF
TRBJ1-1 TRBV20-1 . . TGCAGTGCTAGGTTAGGACAGAGTAACACTGAAGCTTTCTTT CSARLGQSNTEAFF
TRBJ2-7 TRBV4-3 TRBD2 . TGCGCCAGCAGCCTCGGACTAGTCGACAATGAGCAGTACTTC CASSLGLVDNEQYF
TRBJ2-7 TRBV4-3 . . TGCGCCAGCAGCCAAGATATTTATGGGGGCACGTACGAGCAGTACTTC CASSQDIYGGTYEQYF
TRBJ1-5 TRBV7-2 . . TGTGCCAGCAGCTGGGGAAACAATCAGCCCCAGCATTTT CASSWGNNQPQHF
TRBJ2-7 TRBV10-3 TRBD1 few TGTGCCATCAGGGATGGACAGGGTTTGACGTACGAGCAGTACTTC CAIRDGQGLTYEQYF
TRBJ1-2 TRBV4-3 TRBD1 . TGCGCCAGCAGCCAAGAATACAGGGGGCCGTATGGCTACACCTTC CASSQEYRGPYGYTF
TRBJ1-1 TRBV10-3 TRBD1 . TGTGCCATCAGAATTGACAGGGGGGAGGGAGCTTTCTTT CAIRIDRGEGAFF
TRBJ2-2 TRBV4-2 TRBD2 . TGTGCCAGCAGCCTCGGGACTAGCGGGCCGGTCGGGGAGCTGTTTTTT CASSLGTSGPVGELFF
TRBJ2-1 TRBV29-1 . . TGCAGCGTTGATCAGAGCTACAATGAGCAGTTCTTC CSVDQSYNEQFF
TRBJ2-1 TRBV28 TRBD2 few TGTGCCAGCAGTTCTTGGGGGGAACAGCGGGGAGAGTCCTACAATGAGCAGTTCTTC CASSSWGEQRGESYNEQFF
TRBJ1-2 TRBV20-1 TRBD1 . TGCAGTGCCCCACAGGGGGCCGGGAATGGCTACACCTTC CSAPQGAGNGYTF
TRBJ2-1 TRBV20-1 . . TGCAGTGCGGTAGGGACTGCCTACAATGTGCAGTTCTTC CSAVGTAYNVQFF
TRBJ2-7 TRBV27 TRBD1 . TGTGCCAGCAGCCATTCCGGGACAGGGGTCTACAATGAGCAGTACTTC CASSHSGTGVYNEQYF
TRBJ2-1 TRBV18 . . TGTGCCAGCTCACGTGCTGGCGGGGCCAATGAGCAGTTCTTC CASSRAGGANEQFF
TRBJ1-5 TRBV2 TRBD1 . TGTGCCAGCAGTGGGGCAGGGGGCAGAAATCAGCCCCAGCATTTT CASSGAGGRNQPQHF
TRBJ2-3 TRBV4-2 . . TGTGCCAGCAGCCAAGAGTTTGCATTTTTCACAGATACGCAGTATTTT CASSQEFAFFTDTQYF
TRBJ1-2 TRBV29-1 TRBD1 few TGCAGCGTTGAAAGACAGGGCGGAGGCTACACCTTC CSVERQGGGYTF